The clone carrying this T cell receptor (beta chain) was observed many times. As yet, its antigen is unknown. It was by two-round multiplex PCR that TCR beta CDR3 was amplified from genomic DNA. Every TRBV and TRBJ gene had its own specific primer in first-round PCR. TCRdb analysed the multiplex PCR reads with MiXCR anew, one entry per CDR3 protein. The sample holds 25,000 to 30,000 distinct CDR3 sequences, roughly 30% seen once. The data are from a study of prognosis after radiotherapy for stage I lung cancer. Whole-study context: Stereotactic body radiotherapy was given without concurrent therapy, and no patient received both at once. Findings and caveats of the study: When patients developed distant metastases, their Shannon entropy after stereotactic body radiation therapy was lower. It is unknown whether the expanded TCR clones recognize the tumor. Patients with and without metastases reportedly differed in TRBV and TRBJ gene usage frequencies.

The sequence was collected from a donor aged 50 or older with non-small cell lung cancer. Specimen: PBMCs, collected before or after stereotactic body radiation therapy (not recorded which).

CDR3 sequence (DNA): TGCGCCAGCAAACCCAGCAGCACAGATACGCAGTATTTT. Amino acid sequence: CASKPSSTDTQYF. This sequence joins TRBV10-2 and TRBJ2-3; no definite D call. This CDR3 is 13 amino acids long. CDR1 and CDR2 from the germline V gene are WSHSY and SAAADI. V was pared by 7 bases and J by 0 bases, with 8 bases between.